This entry describes one TCR beta chain. Its antigen remains unknown. This entry is derived from a study of graft-versus-host responses after intestinal transplantation. At the level of the study: Grafts that recipients had were multivisceral, liver-intestinal, or isolated intestinal transplants. The whole recipient group had anti-thymocyte globulin induction followed by tacrolimus and steroids for roughly three years.

With V trimmed by 2 bases and J by 5 bases, 0 bases remained unmatched. Germline CDR1 is MNHNY and CDR2 is SVGAGI (reference sequence). The CDR3 spans 14 residues. Study-wide results and caveats: Where graft-donor T cell macrochimerism was present, patients had high graft-versus-host to host-versus-graft clonal ratios in allografts. HvG clone declines early post-transplant were associated with peak circulating GvH levels.

Assay: immunoSEQ multiplex PCR; the TCRdb copy retains only in-frame clones and omits some. The data hold about 90,000 clones, with about 94% observed a single time. This sequence joins TRBV6-6 and TRBJ1-6, with TRBD1 identical over 7 bases. The sample in question was unstimulated CD4+ T cells sorted from spleen or lymph node cells, obtained before transplant. The receptor comes from a human donor who was the organ donor for an intestinal transplant. CDR3 residues: CASSYGQDNSPLHF. CDR3 bases: TGTGCCAGCAGTTACGGACAGGATAATTCACCCCTCCACTTT.